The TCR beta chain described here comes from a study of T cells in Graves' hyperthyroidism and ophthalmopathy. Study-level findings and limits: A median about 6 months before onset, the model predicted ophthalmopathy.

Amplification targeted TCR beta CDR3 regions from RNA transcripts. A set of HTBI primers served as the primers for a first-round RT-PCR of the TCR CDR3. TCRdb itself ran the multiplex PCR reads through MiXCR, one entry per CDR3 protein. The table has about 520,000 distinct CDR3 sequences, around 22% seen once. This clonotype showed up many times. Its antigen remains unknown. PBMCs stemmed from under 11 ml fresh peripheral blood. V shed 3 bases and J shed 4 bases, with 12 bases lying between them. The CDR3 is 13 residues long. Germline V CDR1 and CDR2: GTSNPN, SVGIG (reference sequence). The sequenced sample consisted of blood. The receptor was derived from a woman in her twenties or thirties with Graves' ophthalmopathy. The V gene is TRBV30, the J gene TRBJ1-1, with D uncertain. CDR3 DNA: TGTGCCTGGAGCGTCCTCCTGGTCACTGAAGCTTTCTTT. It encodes CAWSVLLVTEAFF.